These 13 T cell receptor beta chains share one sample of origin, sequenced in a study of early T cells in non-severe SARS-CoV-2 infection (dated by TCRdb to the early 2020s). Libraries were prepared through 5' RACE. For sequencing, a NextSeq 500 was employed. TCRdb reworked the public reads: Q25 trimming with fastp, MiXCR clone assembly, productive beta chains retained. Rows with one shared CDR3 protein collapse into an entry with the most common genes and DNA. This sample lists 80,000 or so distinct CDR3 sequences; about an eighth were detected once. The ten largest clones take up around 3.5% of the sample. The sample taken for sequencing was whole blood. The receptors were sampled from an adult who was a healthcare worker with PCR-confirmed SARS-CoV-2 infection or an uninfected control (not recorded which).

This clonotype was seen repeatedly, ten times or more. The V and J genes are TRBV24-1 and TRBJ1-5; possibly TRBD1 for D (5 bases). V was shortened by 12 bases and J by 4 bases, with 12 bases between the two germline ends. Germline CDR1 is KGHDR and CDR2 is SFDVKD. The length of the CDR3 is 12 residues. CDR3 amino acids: CASGEGNQPQHF. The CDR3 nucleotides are TGTGCCTCCGGGGAGGGGAATCAGCCCCAGCATTTT.

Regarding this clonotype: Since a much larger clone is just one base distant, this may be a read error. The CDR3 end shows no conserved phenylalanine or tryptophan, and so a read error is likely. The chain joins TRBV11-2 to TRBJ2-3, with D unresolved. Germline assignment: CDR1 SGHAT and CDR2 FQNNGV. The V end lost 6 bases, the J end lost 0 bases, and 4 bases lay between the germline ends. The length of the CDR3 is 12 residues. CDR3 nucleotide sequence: TGTGCCAGCAGAACTAGCACAGATACGCAGTATTAT. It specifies CASRTSTDTQYY.

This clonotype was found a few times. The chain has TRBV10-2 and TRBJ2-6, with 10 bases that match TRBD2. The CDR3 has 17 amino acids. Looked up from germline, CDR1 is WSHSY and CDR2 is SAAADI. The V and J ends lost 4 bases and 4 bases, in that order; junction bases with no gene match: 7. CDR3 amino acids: CASSVPSGRSGANVLTF. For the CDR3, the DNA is TGCGCCAGCAGTGTCCCTAGCGGGAGATCCGGGGCCAACGTCCTGACTTTC.

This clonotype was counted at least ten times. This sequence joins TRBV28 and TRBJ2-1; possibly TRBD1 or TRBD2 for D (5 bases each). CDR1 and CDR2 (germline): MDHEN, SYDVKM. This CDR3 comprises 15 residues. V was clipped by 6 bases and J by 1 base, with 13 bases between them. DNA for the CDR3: TGTGCCAGCAGATGGGACCCGGGGTCCTACAATGAGCAGTTCTTC. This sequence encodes CASRWDPGSYNEQFF.

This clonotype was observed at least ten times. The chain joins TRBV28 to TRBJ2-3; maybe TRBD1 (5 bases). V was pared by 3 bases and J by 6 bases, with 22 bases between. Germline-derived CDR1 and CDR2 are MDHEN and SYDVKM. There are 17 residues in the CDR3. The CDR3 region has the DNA TGTGCCAGCAGTTTGGTTGGGGCAAGACAGAAAAAGGATACGCAGTATTTT. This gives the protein CASSLVGARQKKDTQYF.

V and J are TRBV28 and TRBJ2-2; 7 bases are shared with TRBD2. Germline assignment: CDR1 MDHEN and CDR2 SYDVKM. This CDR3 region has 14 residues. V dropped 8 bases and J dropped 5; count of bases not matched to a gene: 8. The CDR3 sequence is CASLLTGGTGELFF. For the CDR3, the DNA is TGTGCCAGCCTCTTGACGGGAGGTACCGGGGAGCTGTTTTTT. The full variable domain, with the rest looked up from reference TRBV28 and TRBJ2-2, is DVKVTQSSRYLVKRTGEKVFLECVQDMDHENMFWYRQDPGLGLRLIYFSYDVKMKEKGDIPEGYSVSREKKERFSLILESASTNQTSMYLCASLLTGGTGELFFGEGSRLTVL.

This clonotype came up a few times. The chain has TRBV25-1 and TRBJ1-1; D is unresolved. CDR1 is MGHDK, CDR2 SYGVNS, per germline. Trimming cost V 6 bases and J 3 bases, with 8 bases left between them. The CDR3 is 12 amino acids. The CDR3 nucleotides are TGTGCCAGCAGCGGGGTCGACACTGAAGCTTTCTTT. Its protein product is CASSGVDTEAFF.

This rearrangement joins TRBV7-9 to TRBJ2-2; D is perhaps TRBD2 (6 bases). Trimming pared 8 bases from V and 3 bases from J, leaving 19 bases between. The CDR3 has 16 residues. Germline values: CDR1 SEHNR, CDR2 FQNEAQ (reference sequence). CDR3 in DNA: TGTGCCAGCCGCCCCCTTTTCCGGGACTACACCGGGGAGCTGTTTTTT. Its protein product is CASRPLFRDYTGELFF.

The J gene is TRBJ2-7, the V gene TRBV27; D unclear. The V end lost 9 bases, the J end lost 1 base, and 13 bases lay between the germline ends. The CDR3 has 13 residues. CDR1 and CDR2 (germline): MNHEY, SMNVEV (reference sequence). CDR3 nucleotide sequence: TGTGCCAGTAGCCCGACCCTTTCCTACGAGCAGTACTTC. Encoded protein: CASSPTLSYEQYF.

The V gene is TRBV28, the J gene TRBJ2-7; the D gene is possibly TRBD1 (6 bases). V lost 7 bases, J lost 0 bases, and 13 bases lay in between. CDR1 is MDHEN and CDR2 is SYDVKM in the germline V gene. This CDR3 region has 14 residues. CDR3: CASNKDSNSYEQYF. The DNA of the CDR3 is TGTGCCAGCAACAAGGACAGCAACTCCTACGAGCAGTACTTC.

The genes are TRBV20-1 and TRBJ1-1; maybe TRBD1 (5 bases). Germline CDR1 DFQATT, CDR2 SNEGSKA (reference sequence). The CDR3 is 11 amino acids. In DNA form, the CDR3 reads TGCAGGGGGACTGTGAACACTGAAGCTTTCTTT. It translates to CRGTVNTEAFF.

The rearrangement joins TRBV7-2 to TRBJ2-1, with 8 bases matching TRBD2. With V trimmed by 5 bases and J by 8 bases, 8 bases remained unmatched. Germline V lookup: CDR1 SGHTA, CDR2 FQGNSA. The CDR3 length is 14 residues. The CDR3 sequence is CASSQQREFDEQFF. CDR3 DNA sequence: TGTGCCAGCAGCCAGCAGCGGGAGTTCGATGAGCAGTTCTTC.

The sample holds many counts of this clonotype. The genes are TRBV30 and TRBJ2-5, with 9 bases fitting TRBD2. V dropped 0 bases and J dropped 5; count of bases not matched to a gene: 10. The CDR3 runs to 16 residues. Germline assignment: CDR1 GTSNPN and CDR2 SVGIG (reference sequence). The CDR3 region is CAWSVGVAGVRETQYF. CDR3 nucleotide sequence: TGTGCCTGGAGTGTAGGAGTAGCGGGAGTTCGGGAGACCCAGTACTTC.